The sequence of this T cell receptor (beta chain) was determined in a study of blood T cell repertoires in COVID-19. The overall study: Acute and convalescent COVID-19 specimens originated in the United States, Italy and Spain.

Assay: immunoSEQ multiplex PCR; the TCRdb copy retains only in-frame clones and omits some. The top ten clones hold approximately 7.8% of a sample with roughly 300,000 clones, 70% to 90% of them seen once. CDR3 length: 14 residues. Germline loops: CDR1 MDHEN, CDR2 SYDVKM. V dropped 8 bases and J dropped 5; count of bases not matched to a gene: 9. The sample holds one count of this clone. Input material: peripheral blood. This receptor was obtained from a woman between 50 and 59 years old who had recovered from COVID-19. V gene TRBV28 combines with J gene TRBJ1-5, with 7 nucleotides matching TRBD1. The CDR3 spells CASSPGDSYQPQHF. The CDR3 DNA reads TGTGCCAGCTCCCCGGGGGACAGCTATCAGCCCCAGCATTTT.